The clone carrying this T cell receptor beta chain was observed at least ten times. Its target is unknown. This sample is drawn from a study of blood T cells in healthy people across ages. Study information: Per two T cells, template switching captured roughly one barcoded beta molecule. Study observations and caveats: With donor CMV status unknown, expanded clonotype changes were possibly confounded. Estimated diversity that came from one million T cells was considered an underestimate.

With 6 bases removed from V and 10 bases from J, the gap between germline ends came to 19 bases. The CDR3 totals 14 residues. Germline V gene sequence: CDR1 DFQATT, CDR2 SNEGSKA (reference sequence). Alongside a J-beta primer mix, a sample-barcoded 5' primer served in a second PCR lasting about 7 to 12 cycles. Each cDNA molecule was tagged by a template-switch adaptor with 12 random nucleotides. One entry per CDR3 protein results from TCRdb running MiXCR on the 5' RACE reads. Among over 1,500,000 distinct CDR3 sequences listed, approximately 40% were seen once. The rearrangement uses TRBV20-1 and TRBJ1-6; no clear D gene. The source is a human donor in good health. The sequenced sample consisted of blood. The CDR3 coding sequence is TGCAGTGCCACACCAGTGGTTATCGGATCACCCCTCCACTTT. It is translated as CSATPVVIGSPLHF.